This T cell receptor (beta chain) was recorded in a study of blood T cell repertoires in COVID-19. Study-level information: Some COVID-19 samples were acute and others convalescent; all came from the United States, Italy and Spain. Sample material is recorded as cDNA or gDNA derived from T cells, B-cell-depleted T cells, or PBMCs.

Per the authors' pipeline: Estimates of nucleated cell counts were drawn from the amplification of reference gene primers. Data came from immunoSEQ multiplex PCR; TCRdb stores just in-frame clones and leaves some out. V and J calls and clone size are copied from that table; D and trimming were computed from the DNA. The sample consists of about 260,000 clones, nearly 85% of them appearing once. The V end lost 2 bases, the J end lost 0 bases, and 15 bases lay between the germline ends. Looked up from germline, CDR1 is SGHDT and CDR2 is YYEEEE. The CDR3 is 18 residues long. V and J are TRBV5-6 and TRBJ2-6; maybe TRBD1 (5 bases). What was sequenced was peripheral blood. The TCR was taken from a human donor in a cohort sampled during active COVID-19. CDR3: CASSFRVRVASGANVLTF. CDR3 nucleotide sequence: TGTGCCAGCAGCTTCAGGGTCAGGGTGGCCTCTGGGGCCAACGTCCTGACTTTC.